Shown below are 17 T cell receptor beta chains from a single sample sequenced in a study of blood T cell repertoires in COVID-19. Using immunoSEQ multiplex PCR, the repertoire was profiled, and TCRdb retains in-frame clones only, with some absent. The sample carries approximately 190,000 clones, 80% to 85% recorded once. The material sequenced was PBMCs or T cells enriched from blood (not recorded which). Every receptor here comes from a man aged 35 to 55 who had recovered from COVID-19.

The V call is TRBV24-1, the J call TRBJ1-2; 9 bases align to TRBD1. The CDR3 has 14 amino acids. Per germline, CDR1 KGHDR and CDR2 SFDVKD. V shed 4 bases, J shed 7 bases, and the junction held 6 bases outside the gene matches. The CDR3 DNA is TGTGCCACCAGTGACTACAGGGGGCTCGGTGGCTACACCTTC. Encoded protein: CATSDYRGLGGYTF.

CDR3 DNA sequence: TGTGCCAGCAGCCGCACAGGGATCTATGGCTACACCTTC. It codes for CASSRTGIYGYTF. The chain links TRBV6-5 to TRBJ1-2; tentatively, D is TRBD1 (6 bases). The CDR3 covers 13 residues. Germline V gene lookup returns CDR1 MNHEY and CDR2 SVGAGI. Trimming stripped 6 bases from V and 4 bases from J, with 12 bases between.

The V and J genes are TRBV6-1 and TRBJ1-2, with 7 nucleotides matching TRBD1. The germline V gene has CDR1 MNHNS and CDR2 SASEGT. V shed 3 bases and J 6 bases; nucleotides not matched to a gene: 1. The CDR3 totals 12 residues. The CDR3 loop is CASSDRGDGYTF. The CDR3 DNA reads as TGTGCCAGCAGTGACAGGGGGGATGGCTACACCTTC.

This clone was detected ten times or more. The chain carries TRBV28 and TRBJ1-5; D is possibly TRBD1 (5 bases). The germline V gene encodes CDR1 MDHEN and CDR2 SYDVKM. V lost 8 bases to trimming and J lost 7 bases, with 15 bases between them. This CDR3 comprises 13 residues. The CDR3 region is CASENGGFQPQHF. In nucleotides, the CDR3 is TGTGCCAGCGAAAATGGGGGGTTCCAGCCCCAGCATTTT.

The CDR3 sequence: CASSPRGGRQQETQYF. The DNA for the CDR3 is TGTGCCAGCAGCCCCCGGGGGGGGCGGCAACAAGAGACCCAGTACTTC. The gene calls are TRBV7-8 and TRBJ2-5; TRBD2 matches 8 bases. The CDR3 contains 16 residues. Trimming at V came to 5 bases and at J to 2 bases, leaving 10 bases not matched to a gene. Germline assignment: CDR1 SGHVS and CDR2 FQNEAQ.

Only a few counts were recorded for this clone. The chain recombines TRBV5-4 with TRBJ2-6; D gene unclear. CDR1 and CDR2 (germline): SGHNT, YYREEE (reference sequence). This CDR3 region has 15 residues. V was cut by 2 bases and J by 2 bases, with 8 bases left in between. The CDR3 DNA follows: TGTGCCAGCAGCTTCGGCGGAACTGGGGCCAACGTCCTGACTTTC. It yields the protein CASSFGGTGANVLTF.

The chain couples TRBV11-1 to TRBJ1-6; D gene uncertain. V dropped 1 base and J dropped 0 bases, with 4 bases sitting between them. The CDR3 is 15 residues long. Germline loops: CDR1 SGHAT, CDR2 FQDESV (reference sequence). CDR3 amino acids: CASSLGGSYNSPLHF. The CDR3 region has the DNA TGTGCCAGCAGCTTAGGAGGCTCCTATAATTCACCCCTCCACTTT.

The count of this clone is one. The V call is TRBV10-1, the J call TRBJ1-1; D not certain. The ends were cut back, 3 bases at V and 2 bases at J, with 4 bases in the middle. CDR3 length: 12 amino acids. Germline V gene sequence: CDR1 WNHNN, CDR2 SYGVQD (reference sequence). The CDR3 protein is CASSDSNTEAFF. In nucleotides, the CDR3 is TGCGCCAGCAGTGATTCAAACACTGAAGCTTTCTTT.

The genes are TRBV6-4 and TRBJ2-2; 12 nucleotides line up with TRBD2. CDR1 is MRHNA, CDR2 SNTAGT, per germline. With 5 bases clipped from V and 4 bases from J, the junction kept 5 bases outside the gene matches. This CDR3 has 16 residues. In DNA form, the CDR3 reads TGTGCCAGCAGTCCGACTAGCGGGGGAAGCACCGGGGAGCTGTTTTTT. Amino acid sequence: CASSPTSGGSTGELFF.

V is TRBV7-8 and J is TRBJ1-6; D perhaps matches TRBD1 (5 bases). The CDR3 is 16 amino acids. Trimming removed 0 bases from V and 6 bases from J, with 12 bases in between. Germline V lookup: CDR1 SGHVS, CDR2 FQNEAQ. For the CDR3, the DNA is TGTGCCAGCAGCTTAGCCGGCCCCGGGGGTAATTCACCCCTCCACTTT. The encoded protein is CASSLAGPGGNSPLHF.

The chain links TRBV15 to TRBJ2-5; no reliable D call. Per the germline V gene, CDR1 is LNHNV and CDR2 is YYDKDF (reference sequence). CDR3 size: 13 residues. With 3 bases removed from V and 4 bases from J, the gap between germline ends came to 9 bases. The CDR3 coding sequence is TGTGCCACCAGCAGGACTCCCTCAGAGACCCAGTACTTC. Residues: CATSRTPSETQYF. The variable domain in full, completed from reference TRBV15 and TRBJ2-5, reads DAMVIQNPRYQVTQFGKPVTLSCSQTLNHNVMYWYQQKSSQAPKLLFHYYDKDFNNEADTPDNFQSRRPNTSFCFLDIRSPGLGDTAMYLCATSRTPSETQYFGPGTRLLVL.

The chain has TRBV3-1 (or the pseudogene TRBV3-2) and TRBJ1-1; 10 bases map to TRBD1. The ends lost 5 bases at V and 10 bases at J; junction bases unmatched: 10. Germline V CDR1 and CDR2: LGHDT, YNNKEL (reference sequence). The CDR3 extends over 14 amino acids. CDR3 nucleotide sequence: TGTGCCAGCAGCTCTCCCGACAGGGGGCGAGGAGCTTTCTTT. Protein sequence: CASSSPDRGRGAFF.

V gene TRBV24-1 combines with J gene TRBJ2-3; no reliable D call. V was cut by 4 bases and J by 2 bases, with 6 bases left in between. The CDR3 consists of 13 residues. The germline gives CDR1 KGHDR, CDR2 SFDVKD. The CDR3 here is CATSDRTTDTQYF. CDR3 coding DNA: TGTGCCACCAGTGACAGAACCACAGATACGCAGTATTTT.

The CDR3 DNA sequence: TGTGCCAGTAACTGGGCAGTTACCTCCTCTTCACCCCTCCACTTT. Amino acid sequence: CASNWAVTSSSPLHF. This sequence joins TRBV19 and TRBJ1-6; D call uncertain. The CDR3 length is 15 residues. Between the trimmed V and J ends, which lost 7 bases and 9 bases, there was a span of 19 bases. Germline CDR1 LNHDA, CDR2 SQIVND (reference sequence).

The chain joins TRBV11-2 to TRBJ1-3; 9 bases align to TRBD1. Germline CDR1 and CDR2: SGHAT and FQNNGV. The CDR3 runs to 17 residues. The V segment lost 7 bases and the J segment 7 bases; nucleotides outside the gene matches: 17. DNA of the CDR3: TGTGCCAGCACCCCAGTGCGCCGGGACAGGGTCGGGAACACCATATATTTT. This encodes CASTPVRRDRVGNTIYF.

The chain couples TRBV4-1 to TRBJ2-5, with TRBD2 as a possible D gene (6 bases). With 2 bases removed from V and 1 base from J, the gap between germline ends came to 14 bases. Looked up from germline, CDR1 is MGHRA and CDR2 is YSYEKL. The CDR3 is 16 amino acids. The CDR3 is CASSQPKEGFQETQYF. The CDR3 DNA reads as TGCGCCAGCAGCCAACCCAAGGAGGGGTTCCAAGAGACCCAGTACTTC.

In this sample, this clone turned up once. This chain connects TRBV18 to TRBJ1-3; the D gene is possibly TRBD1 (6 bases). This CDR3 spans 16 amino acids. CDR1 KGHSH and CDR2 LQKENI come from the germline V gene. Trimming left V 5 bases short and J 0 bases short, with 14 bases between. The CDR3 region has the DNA TGTGCCAGCTCATCGGCGAGGACAGCCTCTGGAAACACCATATATTTT. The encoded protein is CASSSARTASGNTIYF.